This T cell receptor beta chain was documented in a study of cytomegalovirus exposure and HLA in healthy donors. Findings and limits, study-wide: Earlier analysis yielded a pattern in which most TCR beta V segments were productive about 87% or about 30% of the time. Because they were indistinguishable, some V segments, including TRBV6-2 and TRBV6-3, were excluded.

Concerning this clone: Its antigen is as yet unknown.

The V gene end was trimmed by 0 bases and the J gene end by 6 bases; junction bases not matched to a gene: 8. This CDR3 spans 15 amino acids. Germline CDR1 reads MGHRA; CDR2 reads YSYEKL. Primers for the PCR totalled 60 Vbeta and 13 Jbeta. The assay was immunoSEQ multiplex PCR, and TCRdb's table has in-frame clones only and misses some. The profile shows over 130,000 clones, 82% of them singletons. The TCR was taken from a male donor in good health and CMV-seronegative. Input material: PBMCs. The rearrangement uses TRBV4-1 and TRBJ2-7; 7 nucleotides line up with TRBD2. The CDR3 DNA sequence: TGCGCCAGCAGCCAAGACCCAGCGGGAAGGGGCGAGCAGTACTTC. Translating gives CASSQDPAGRGEQYF.